These T cell receptor beta chains were read from a single sample in a study of T cell changes during pregnancy in multiple sclerosis. Sequencing used immunoSEQ multiplex PCR; TCRdb keeps in-frame clones, though not all of them. The sample yields about 46,000 clones, about 91% seen once. Sequenced material: CD8+ T cells from peripheral blood mononuclear cells, taken in the second trimester of pregnancy. The receptors originated from a female donor with multiple sclerosis, enrolled in a pregnancy study. CDR3s include the opening cysteine and the closing phenylalanine or tryptophan. The order of the fields is V gene, J gene, D gene, CDR3 protein, CDR3 DNA. The D gene is left open where the match is weak.

v_call: TRBV14; j_call: TRBJ1-1; d_call: -; cdr3_aa: CASSQPGWSTEAFF; cdr3_nt: TGTGCCAGCAGCCAGCCAGGGTGGAGCACTGAAGCTTTCTTT
v_call: TRBV5-4; j_call: TRBJ1-2; d_call: -; cdr3_aa: CASSPTGSLFGYTF; cdr3_nt: TGTGCCAGCAGCCCAACGGGATCCCTCTTTGGCTACACCTTC
v_call: TRBV4-2; j_call: TRBJ1-1; d_call: -; cdr3_aa: CASSHYPRKNTEAFF; cdr3_nt: TGTGCCAGCAGCCATTACCCGAGGAAGAACACTGAAGCTTTCTTT
v_call: TRBV7-7; j_call: TRBJ2-5; d_call: TRBD1; cdr3_aa: CASSLVGQGPQETQYF; cdr3_nt: TGTGCTAGCAGCTTAGTAGGACAGGGGCCCCAAGAGACCCAGTACTTC
v_call: TRBV30; j_call: TRBJ2-3; d_call: -; cdr3_aa: CASRQDNTDTQYF; cdr3_nt: TGTGCCTCCCGACAGGACAACACAGATACGCAGTATTTT
v_call: TRBV27; j_call: TRBJ1-1; d_call: TRBD1; cdr3_aa: CASTLTGAVNTEAFF; cdr3_nt: TGTGCCAGCACCCTCACAGGGGCCGTTAACACTGAAGCTTTCTTT
v_call: TRBV7-6; j_call: TRBJ2-1; d_call: -; cdr3_aa: CASSPNRFDSSNEQFF; cdr3_nt: TGTGCCAGCAGCCCTAACCGTTTCGACAGTTCCAATGAGCAGTTCTTC
v_call: TRBV10-2; j_call: TRBJ2-3; d_call: -; cdr3_aa: CASSPGVDTQYF; cdr3_nt: TGCGCCAGCTCCCCAGGGGTAGATACGCAGTATTTT
v_call: TRBV7-3; j_call: TRBJ2-3; d_call: TRBD1; cdr3_aa: CASSLQGANTDTQYF; cdr3_nt: TGTGCCAGCAGCTTACAGGGGGCTAACACAGATACGCAGTATTTT
v_call: TRBV7-6; j_call: TRBJ2-5; d_call: -; cdr3_aa: CASSLETGVETQYF; cdr3_nt: TGTGCCAGCAGCTTAGAAACCGGTGTGGAGACCCAGTACTTC
v_call: TRBV5-8; j_call: TRBJ2-3; d_call: TRBD1; cdr3_aa: CASSLGGQNTDTQYF; cdr3_nt: TGTGCCAGCAGCTTGGGGGGACAGAACACAGATACGCAGTATTTT
v_call: TRBV5-5; j_call: TRBJ2-2; d_call: -; cdr3_aa: CASSLSSGELFF; cdr3_nt: TGTGCCAGCAGCTTGTCTAGCGGGGAGCTGTTTTTT
v_call: TRBV7-9; j_call: TRBJ1-1; d_call: -; cdr3_aa: CASNFFLDTEAFF; cdr3_nt: TGTGCCAGCAACTTTTTCCTAGACACTGAAGCTTTCTTT
v_call: TRBV15; j_call: TRBJ2-1; d_call: TRBD2; cdr3_aa: CATRPVAGGPYNEQFF; cdr3_nt: TGTGCCACCAGGCCCGTAGCGGGGGGCCCCTACAATGAGCAGTTCTTC
v_call: TRBV7-2; j_call: TRBJ1-5; d_call: -; cdr3_aa: CASSPRQGRWNQPQHF; cdr3_nt: TGTGCCAGCAGCCCCCGCCAGGGCCGTTGGAATCAGCCCCAGCATTTT
v_call: TRBV6-5; j_call: TRBJ1-2; d_call: TRBD1; cdr3_aa: CASSYAQGEYYGYTF; cdr3_nt: TGTGCCAGCAGTTACGCCCAGGGGGAATACTATGGCTACACCTTC
v_call: TRBV7-9; j_call: TRBJ2-1; d_call: -; cdr3_aa: CASSLLTVGNEQFF; cdr3_nt: TGTGCCAGCAGCTTATTAACAGTTGGGAATGAGCAGTTCTTC